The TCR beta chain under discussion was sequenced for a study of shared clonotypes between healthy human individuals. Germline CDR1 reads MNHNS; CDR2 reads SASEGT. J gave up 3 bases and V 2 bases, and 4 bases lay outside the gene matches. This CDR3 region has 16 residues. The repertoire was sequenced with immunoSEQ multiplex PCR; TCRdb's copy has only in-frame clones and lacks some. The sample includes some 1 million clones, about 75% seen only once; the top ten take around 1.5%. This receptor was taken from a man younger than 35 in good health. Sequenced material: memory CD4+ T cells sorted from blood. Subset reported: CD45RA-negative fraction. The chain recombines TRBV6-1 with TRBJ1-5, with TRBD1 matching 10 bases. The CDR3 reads CASSEKGQGINQPQHF. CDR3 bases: TGTGCCAGCAGTGAAAAGGGACAGGGGATCAATCAGCCCCAGCATTTT.